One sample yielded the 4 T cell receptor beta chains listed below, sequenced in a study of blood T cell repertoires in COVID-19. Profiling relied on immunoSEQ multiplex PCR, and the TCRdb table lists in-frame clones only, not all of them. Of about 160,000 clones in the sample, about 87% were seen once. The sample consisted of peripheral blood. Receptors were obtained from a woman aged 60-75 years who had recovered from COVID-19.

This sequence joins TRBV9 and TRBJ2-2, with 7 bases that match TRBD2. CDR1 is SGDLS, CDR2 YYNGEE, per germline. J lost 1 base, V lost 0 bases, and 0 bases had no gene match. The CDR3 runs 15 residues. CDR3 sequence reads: CASSVAGGNTGELFF. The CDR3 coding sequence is TGTGCCAGCAGCGTAGCGGGGGGGAACACCGGGGAGCTGTTTTTT.

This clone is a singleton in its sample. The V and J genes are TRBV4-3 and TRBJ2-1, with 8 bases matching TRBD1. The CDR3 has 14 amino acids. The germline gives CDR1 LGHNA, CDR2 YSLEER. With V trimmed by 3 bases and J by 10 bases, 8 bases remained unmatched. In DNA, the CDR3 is TGCGCCAGCAGCCAGCAGGGGGCCAAAGGGGAGCAGTTCTTC. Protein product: CASSQQGAKGEQFF.

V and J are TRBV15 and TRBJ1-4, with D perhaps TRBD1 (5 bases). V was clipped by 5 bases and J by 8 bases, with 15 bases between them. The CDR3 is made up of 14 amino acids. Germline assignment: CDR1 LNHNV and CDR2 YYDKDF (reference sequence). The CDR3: CATSPGREGEKLFF. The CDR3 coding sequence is TGTGCCACCAGCCCAGGGAGGGAGGGCGAAAAACTGTTTTTT.

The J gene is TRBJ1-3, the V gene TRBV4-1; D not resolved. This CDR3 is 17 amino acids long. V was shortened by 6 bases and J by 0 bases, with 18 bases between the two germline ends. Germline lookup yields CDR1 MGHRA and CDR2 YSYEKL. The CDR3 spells CASSPRQVGLSGNTIYF. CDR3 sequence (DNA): TGCGCCAGCAGTCCGAGGCAGGTTGGACTCTCTGGAAACACCATATATTTT.